Listed below are T cell receptor beta chains from one sample, sequenced in a study of cytomegalovirus exposure and HLA in healthy donors. Only in-frame clones appear in the TCRdb table, and some are missing; sequencing was by immunoSEQ multiplex PCR. The table records more than 110,000 clones, 76% of them present only once. The sample was PBMCs. These receptors originate from a man younger than 30 in good health and CMV-seronegative. CDR3s leave out the opening cysteine and the closing phenylalanine or tryptophan. Fields, in order: V gene, J gene, clone size, CDR3 protein. Clone size is shown for a subset of rows, as once, few, many or a class of expanded clone.

>TRBV27|TRBJ2-5|few
ASKRVGSGAETQY
>TRBV5-1|TRBJ2-7|.
ASSFRLAGPYEQY
>TRBV5-4|TRBJ2-3|.
ASSLEQGMPDTQY
>TRBV5-5|TRBJ1-4|.
ASSSQSTGGSEKLF
>TRBV18|TRBJ1-1|.
ASSPPRGRTGAEAF
>TRBV7-9|TRBJ2-7|.
ASSLYQGNEQY
>TRBV19|TRBJ1-5|.
ASSILVTGGSNQPQH
>TRBV18|TRBJ2-1|.
ASSLTSAREQF
>TRBV6-1|TRBJ1-4|.
ASRTTTNEKLF
>TRBV28|TRBJ2-7|.
ASSPGFLVEQY
>TRBV5-1|TRBJ2-7|.
ASSLEVAEAYEQY
>TRBV5-6|TRBJ1-1|.
ASSMGQMNTEAF
>TRBV6-5|TRBJ2-7|.
ASSHPGQGAYEQY
>TRBV15|TRBJ1-1|once
ATSRVHRGESEAF
>TRBV29-1|TRBJ2-1|.
SDPTGAGNEQF
>TRBV11-3|TRBJ2-3|.
ASSLLASVDTQY
>TRBV30|TRBJ2-3|few
AWSVFGTSTDTQY
>TRBV4-1|TRBJ2-3|once
ASSQPQGSTDTQY
>TRBV5-6|TRBJ1-1|.
ASSLYDRGRGTEAF
>TRBV10-3|TRBJ2-1|few
AIQDSYNEQF